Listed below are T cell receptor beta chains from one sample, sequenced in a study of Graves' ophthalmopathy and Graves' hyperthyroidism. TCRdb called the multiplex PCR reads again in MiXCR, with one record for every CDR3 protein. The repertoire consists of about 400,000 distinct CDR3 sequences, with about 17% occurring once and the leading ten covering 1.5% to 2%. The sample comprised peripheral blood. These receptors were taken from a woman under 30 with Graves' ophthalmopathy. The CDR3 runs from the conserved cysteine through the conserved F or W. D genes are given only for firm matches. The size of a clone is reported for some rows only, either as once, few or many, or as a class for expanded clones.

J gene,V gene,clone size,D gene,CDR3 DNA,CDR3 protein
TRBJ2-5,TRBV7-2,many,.,TGTGCCAGCAGCCACCCGGCTGTCGGAGAGACCCAGTACTTC,CASSHPAVGETQYF
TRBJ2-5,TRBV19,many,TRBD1,TGTGCCAGTAGCCCCAGGACAGGGCCACAAGAGACCCAGTACTTC,CASSPRTGPQETQYF
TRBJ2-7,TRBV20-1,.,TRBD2,TGCAGTGCCCGGACTAGCGGGACCCACGAGCAGTACTTC,CSARTSGTHEQYF
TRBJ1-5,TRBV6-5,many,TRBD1,TGTGCCAGCAGTTACTCTCAGGGGGGCAATCAGCCCCAGCATTTT,CASSYSQGGNQPQHF
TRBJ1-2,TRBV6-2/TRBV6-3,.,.,TGTGCCAGCAGTTACGGTTCGACTGCATATGGCTACACCTTC,CASSYGSTAYGYTF
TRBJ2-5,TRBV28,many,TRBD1,TGTGCCAGCAGTTTATATCCCGGGACAGGGACTGTGGAGACCCAGTACTTC,CASSLYPGTGTVETQYF
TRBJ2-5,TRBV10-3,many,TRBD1,TGTGCCATCAGTGAAGGGGGAGAGGGGGCAAAAGAGACCCAGTACTTC,CAISEGGEGAKETQYF
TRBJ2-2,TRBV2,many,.,TGTGCCAGCAGTGAAACCCGTCCGGGAGCAACGAACACCGGGGAGCTGTTTTTT,CASSETRPGATNTGELFF
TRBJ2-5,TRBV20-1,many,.,TGCAGTGCTAGAGATAGGGTCCAGGGGGGCAAAGAGACCCAGTACTTC,CSARDRVQGGKETQYF
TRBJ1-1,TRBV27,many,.,TGTGCCAGCAGTTTTCAACAGGGATTTGAAGCTTTCTTT,CASSFQQGFEAFF
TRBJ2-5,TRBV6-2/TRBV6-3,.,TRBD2,TGTGCCAGCAGTTTCAGCGGGAGAGAGGGAGAGACCCAGTACTTC,CASSFSGREGETQYF
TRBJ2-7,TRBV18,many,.,TGTGCCAGCTCACCTGTAGGCACAGCCTACGAGCAGTACTTC,CASSPVGTAYEQYF
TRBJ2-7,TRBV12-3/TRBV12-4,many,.,TGTGCCAGCAGTTTAGATAGGAAGGGTAGGAGCCCCTACGAGCAGTACTTC,CASSLDRKGRSPYEQYF
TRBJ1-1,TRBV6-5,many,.,TGTGCCAGCAGTACGACAGGGAACACTGAAGCTTTCTTT,CASSTTGNTEAFF
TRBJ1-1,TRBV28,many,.,TGTGCCAGCAGCCCCGGGACTGCGGACACTGAAGCTTTCTTT,CASSPGTADTEAFF
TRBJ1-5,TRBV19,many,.,TGTGCCAGTAGTAGTGACAGAGGCAATCAGCCCCAGCATTTT,CASSSDRGNQPQHF
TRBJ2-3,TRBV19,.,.,TGTGCCAGTAGTAACGGACATTCCCACTTCACAGATACGCAGTATTTT,CASSNGHSHFTDTQYF
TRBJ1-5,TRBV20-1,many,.,TGCAGTGCTAGACCCTTATCGGGAGAGGGTCAGCCCCAGCATTTT,CSARPLSGEGQPQHF
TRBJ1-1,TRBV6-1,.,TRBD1,TGTGCCAGCAGGGACACCCAGGGGGCGAACACTGAAGCTTTCTTT,CASRDTQGANTEAFF
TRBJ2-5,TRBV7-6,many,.,TGTGCCAGCAGCTTAGAAGGTGCCCCGGAGACCCAGTACTTC,CASSLEGAPETQYF
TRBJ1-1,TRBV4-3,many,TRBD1,TGCGCCAGCAGCCCGGGACAGGGGATGAACACTGAAGCTTTCTTT,CASSPGQGMNTEAFF
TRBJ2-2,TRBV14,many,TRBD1,TGTGCCAGCAGCCGGGACAGGCGGAACACCGGGGAGCTGTTTTTT,CASSRDRRNTGELFF
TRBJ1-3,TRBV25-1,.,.,TGTGCCAGCATCCTGGGGAGCTCGGACACCATATATTTT,CASILGSSDTIYF
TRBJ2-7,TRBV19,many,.,TGTGCCAGTAGTATAACGGCTAGCAGGCACTACGAGCAGTACTTC,CASSITASRHYEQYF
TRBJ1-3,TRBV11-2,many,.,TGTGCCAGCAGCTTAGTTCCGGGGTTTGGTGGAAACACCATATATTTT,CASSLVPGFGGNTIYF
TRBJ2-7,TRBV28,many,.,TGTGCCAGCAGTTCCCTCTCCCTTAACCCGTACTTC,CASSSLSLNPYF
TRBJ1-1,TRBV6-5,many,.,TGTGCCAGCAGTTACTCCAGGTCCGGAGGTGAAGCTTTCTTT,CASSYSRSGGEAFF
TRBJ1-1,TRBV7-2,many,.,TGTGCCAGCAGTTCACCCGGGGGGCAAGTTGAAGCTTTCTTT,CASSSPGGQVEAFF
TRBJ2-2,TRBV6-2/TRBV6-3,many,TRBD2,TGTGCCAGCAAGCGGGGGTCGAACACCGGGGAGCTGTTTTTT,CASKRGSNTGELFF
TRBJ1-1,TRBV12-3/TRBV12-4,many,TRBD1,TGTGCCAGCAGGAGAGGACAGGGCGGAAACACTGAAGCTTTCTTT,CASRRGQGGNTEAFF
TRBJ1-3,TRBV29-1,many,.,TGCAGCGTTGGGTCCCAAGGCCGTGTATATTTT,CSVGSQGRVYF
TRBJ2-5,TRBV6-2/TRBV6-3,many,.,TGTGCCAGCACCTCTCTGCGGGCTTTATTGGAGACCCAGTACTTC,CASTSLRALLETQYF
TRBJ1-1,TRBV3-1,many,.,TGTGCCAGCAGCCAAGACACTGAAGCTTTCTTT,CASSQDTEAFF
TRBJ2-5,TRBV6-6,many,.,TGTGCCAGCAGTTACGGAGGGGGCGAGTGGGAGACCCAGTACTTC,CASSYGGGEWETQYF
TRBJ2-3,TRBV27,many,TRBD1,TGTGCCAGCAGTCCCCGGGGACAGGCAAGCACAGATACGCAGTATTTT,CASSPRGQASTDTQYF
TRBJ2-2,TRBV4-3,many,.,TGCGCCAGCAGCCAAGACAGGGGCGCGAACACCGGGGAGCTGTTTTTT,CASSQDRGANTGELFF
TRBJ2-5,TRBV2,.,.,TGTGCCAGCGCAGGGGATAGGCAAGAGACCCAGTACTTC,CASAGDRQETQYF
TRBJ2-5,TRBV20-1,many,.,TGCAGTGCCCCCGCCGGGACGTTTCAAGAGACCCAGTACTTC,CSAPAGTFQETQYF
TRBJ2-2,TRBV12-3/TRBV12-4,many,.,TGTGCCAGCAGTCCCCCTGCCCGGGGGCCAACCGGGGAGCTGTTTTTT,CASSPPARGPTGELFF
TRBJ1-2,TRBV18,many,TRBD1,TGTGCCAGCTCACCACCCCAGGGGGCGGACTATGGCTACACCTTC,CASSPPQGADYGYTF
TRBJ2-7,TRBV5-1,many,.,TGCGCCAGCAGCTTGTTGGGCTGGCGGGACGAGCAGTACTTC,CASSLLGWRDEQYF
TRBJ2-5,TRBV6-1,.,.,TGTGCCAGCAGTGAACGGGGCCAGGGAGAGACCCAGTACTTC,CASSERGQGETQYF
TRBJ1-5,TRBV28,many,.,TGTGCCAGCAGTTTACAGGGGACCCTCTATAGGCCCCAGCATTTT,CASSLQGTLYRPQHF
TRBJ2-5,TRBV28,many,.,TGTGCCAGCAGTTTTGTCGGCTCTAGTAAATTGTACTTC,CASSFVGSSKLYF
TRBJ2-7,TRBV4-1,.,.,TGCGCCAGCAGCCACCCGGGGAGGGGGAACTACGAGCAGTACTTC,CASSHPGRGNYEQYF
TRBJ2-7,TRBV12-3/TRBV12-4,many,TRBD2,TGTGCCAGCAGGACTAGCTCCACCTCCTACGAGCAGTACTTC,CASRTSSTSYEQYF
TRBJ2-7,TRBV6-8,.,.,TGTGCCAGCAGTTACAACAGGTCACCGGGGAAGTACGAGCAGTACTTC,CASSYNRSPGKYEQYF
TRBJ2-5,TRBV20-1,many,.,TGCAGTGCCCCACGGAGCGAGGAGACCCAGTACTTC,CSAPRSEETQYF
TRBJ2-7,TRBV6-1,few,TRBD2,TGTGCCAGCAGCGGGGGGGTTGGGTACTACGAGCAGTACTTC,CASSGGVGYYEQYF
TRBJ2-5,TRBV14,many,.,TGTGCCAGCACCCCAGACAGTACGTCTCAAGAGACCCAGTACTTC,CASTPDSTSQETQYF